The rows below give T cell receptor beta chains drawn from one sample of a study of blood T cell repertoires in COVID-19. Generated by immunoSEQ multiplex PCR, the TCRdb table keeps only in-frame clones and is missing some. The sample contains about 30,000 clones, around 86% of which appear only once. Input material: peripheral blood. Receptors originate from a human donor in a cohort sampled during active COVID-19. The donor label of this sample is uncertain. The CDR3 runs from the conserved cysteine through the conserved F or W. A D gene is named only where the DNA matches it firmly. Some rows mark clone size as missing; the rest say once, few, many or name a class of expanded clone.

d_gene: -
j_gene: TRBJ2-2
v_gene: TRBV18
abundance: -
CDR3nt: TGTGCCAGCTCATTACTAGCAGACACCGGGGAGCTGTTTTTT
CDR3aa: CASSLLADTGELFF

d_gene: -
j_gene: TRBJ1-1
v_gene: TRBV6-1
abundance: -
CDR3nt: TGTGCCAGCAGTGACCTCGGAGGGACCACTGAAGCTTTCTTT
CDR3aa: CASSDLGGTTEAFF

d_gene: TRBD2
j_gene: TRBJ2-7
v_gene: TRBV5-1
abundance: -
CDR3nt: TGCGCCAGCAGCTTGGGAGCTAGCGGGAGGAGCTACGAGCAGTACTTC
CDR3aa: CASSLGASGRSYEQYF

d_gene: TRBD2
j_gene: TRBJ2-3
v_gene: TRBV27
abundance: -
CDR3nt: TGTGCCAGCAGTACCGGCGCTAGCGGGCGAGCGCAGTATTTT
CDR3aa: CASSTGASGRAQYF

d_gene: TRBD2
j_gene: TRBJ2-7
v_gene: TRBV28
abundance: -
CDR3nt: TGTGCCAGCGTCCCAGGCTCTAGCGGCTACGAGCAGTACTTC
CDR3aa: CASVPGSSGYEQYF

d_gene: -
j_gene: TRBJ1-4
v_gene: TRBV15
abundance: -
CDR3nt: TGTGCCACCAGCAGAGGTAGCCGGGAGGGAGAAAAACTGTTTTTT
CDR3aa: CATSRGSREGEKLFF

d_gene: -
j_gene: TRBJ2-1
v_gene: TRBV5-4
abundance: -
CDR3nt: TGTGCCAGCAGCTTTAGGGGAGGCGGGGCCTACAATGAGCAGTTCTTC
CDR3aa: CASSFRGGGAYNEQFF

d_gene: TRBD1
j_gene: TRBJ1-1
v_gene: TRBV3-1/TRBV3-2
abundance: -
CDR3nt: TGTGCCAGCAGCCAAGAACTACAGGGGCGTCCGGAAGCTTTCTTT
CDR3aa: CASSQELQGRPEAFF

d_gene: -
j_gene: TRBJ1-1
v_gene: TRBV3-1/TRBV3-2
abundance: -
CDR3nt: TGTGCCAGCAGCCAAGGATCGGACTCTGAAGCTTTCTTT
CDR3aa: CASSQGSDSEAFF

d_gene: -
j_gene: TRBJ1-2
v_gene: TRBV7-9
abundance: -
CDR3nt: TGTGCCAGTACTGACCCCCGGGGCTATGGCTACACCTTC
CDR3aa: CASTDPRGYGYTF

d_gene: -
j_gene: TRBJ2-5
v_gene: TRBV28
abundance: -
CDR3nt: TGTGCCAGCAGTTTGTCAGGGTATCAAGAGACCCAGTACTTC
CDR3aa: CASSLSGYQETQYF

d_gene: -
j_gene: TRBJ2-3
v_gene: TRBV5-4
abundance: once
CDR3nt: TGTGCCAGCAGCTCAGGCGCAGGCACAGATACGCAGTATTTT
CDR3aa: CASSSGAGTDTQYF

d_gene: -
j_gene: TRBJ2-2
v_gene: TRBV24-1
abundance: -
CDR3nt: TGTGCCACCAGTGACGTGAACACCGGGGAGCTGTTTTTT
CDR3aa: CATSDVNTGELFF

d_gene: -
j_gene: TRBJ1-1
v_gene: TRBV6-5
abundance: few
CDR3nt: TGTGCCACCAGTCCCCCCCTCGAACGGACTGAAGCTTTCTTT
CDR3aa: CATSPPLERTEAFF

d_gene: TRBD2
j_gene: TRBJ2-7
v_gene: TRBV2
abundance: -
CDR3nt: TGTGCCAGCAGTGAATCGGCTAGCGGGTCCTACGAGCAGTACTTC
CDR3aa: CASSESASGSYEQYF

d_gene: TRBD2
j_gene: TRBJ2-2
v_gene: TRBV5-1
abundance: -
CDR3nt: TGCGCCAGCAGCCCGACTAGCGGGAGGGCCGGCACCGGGGAGCTGTTTTTT
CDR3aa: CASSPTSGRAGTGELFF

d_gene: TRBD1
j_gene: TRBJ1-3
v_gene: TRBV18
abundance: once
CDR3nt: TGTGCCAGCTCAGCCACACCGGGACAGGGTATTGGAAACACCATATATTTT
CDR3aa: CASSATPGQGIGNTIYF

d_gene: -
j_gene: TRBJ1-2
v_gene: TRBV6-5
abundance: -
CDR3nt: TGTGCCAGCAGCCCCAGGGCAGGCTATGGCTACACCTTC
CDR3aa: CASSPRAGYGYTF

d_gene: TRBD2
j_gene: TRBJ2-1
v_gene: TRBV7-3
abundance: -
CDR3nt: TGTGCCAGCTCGTTAGGCGGGAGTATAGGGTACAATGAGCAGTTCTTC
CDR3aa: CASSLGGSIGYNEQFF

d_gene: -
j_gene: TRBJ2-7
v_gene: TRBV7-2
abundance: -
CDR3nt: TGTGCCAGCAGCTTTAGCGGGACAGGGCGCAACGAGCAGTACTTC
CDR3aa: CASSFSGTGRNEQYF

d_gene: TRBD2
j_gene: TRBJ2-4
v_gene: TRBV3-1/TRBV3-2
abundance: -
CDR3nt: TGTGCCAGCAGCCAAGGACTAGCGGAGGGCCCCATTCAGTACTTC
CDR3aa: CASSQGLAEGPIQYF

d_gene: -
j_gene: TRBJ1-6
v_gene: TRBV7-9
abundance: -
CDR3nt: TGTGCCAGCAGCTTGGGTCTTTCCGGGGGTTATAATTCACCCCTCCACTTT
CDR3aa: CASSLGLSGGYNSPLHF

d_gene: -
j_gene: TRBJ2-5
v_gene: TRBV30
abundance: -
CDR3nt: TGTGCCTGGAGTGTTGGCAGGTTCATCCAAGAGACCCAGTACTTC
CDR3aa: CAWSVGRFIQETQYF

d_gene: -
j_gene: TRBJ2-5
v_gene: TRBV5-4
abundance: -
CDR3nt: TGTGCCAGCAGCCGGGGCCTAGACAGGTCTCAAGAGACCCAGTACTTC
CDR3aa: CASSRGLDRSQETQYF

d_gene: TRBD2
j_gene: TRBJ2-1
v_gene: TRBV11-3
abundance: -
CDR3nt: TGTGCCAGCAGCTTAGGTCTTTGGCTAGCGGGAGACAATGAGCAGTTCTTC
CDR3aa: CASSLGLWLAGDNEQFF

d_gene: TRBD1
j_gene: TRBJ2-7
v_gene: TRBV11-2
abundance: -
CDR3nt: TGTGCCAGCAAGGCCGGGACAGGGGCCCACGAGCAGTACTTC
CDR3aa: CASKAGTGAHEQYF

d_gene: -
j_gene: TRBJ2-2
v_gene: TRBV9
abundance: -
CDR3nt: TGTGCCAGCGAGTTTGGGCAGAACACCGGGGAGCTGTTTTTT
CDR3aa: CASEFGQNTGELFF

d_gene: TRBD1
j_gene: TRBJ2-5
v_gene: TRBV5-1
abundance: -
CDR3nt: TGCGCCAGCACCGAGGGGGCGAGGGACCAGTACTTC
CDR3aa: CASTEGARDQYF

d_gene: -
j_gene: TRBJ2-1
v_gene: TRBV19
abundance: -
CDR3nt: TGTGCCAGTAGTATAGGGGGCGACGTGGCTAATGAGCAGTTCTTC
CDR3aa: CASSIGGDVANEQFF

d_gene: -
j_gene: TRBJ1-5
v_gene: TRBV30
abundance: -
CDR3nt: TGTGCCTGGAGTCCAGGGGCTAATCAGCCCCAGCATTTT
CDR3aa: CAWSPGANQPQHF

d_gene: TRBD2
j_gene: TRBJ2-5
v_gene: TRBV10-3
abundance: -
CDR3nt: TGTGCCATCAGTCCTAGCCGCGGGAGGGCCGGGGAGACCCAGTACTTC
CDR3aa: CAISPSRGRAGETQYF

d_gene: -
j_gene: TRBJ2-6
v_gene: TRBV12-3/TRBV12-4
abundance: -
CDR3nt: TGTGCCAGCACCCGCTCTGGGGCCAACGTCCTGACTTTC
CDR3aa: CASTRSGANVLTF

d_gene: TRBD2
j_gene: TRBJ2-7
v_gene: TRBV5-1
abundance: few
CDR3nt: TGCGCCAGCAGTTCTCAAGCGGGAGGGCCCTACGAGCAGTACTTC
CDR3aa: CASSSQAGGPYEQYF

d_gene: TRBD1
j_gene: TRBJ1-2
v_gene: TRBV6-1
abundance: -
CDR3nt: TGTGCCAGCAGTGAAGCAAGGGGACAGGGGTATGGCTACACCTTC
CDR3aa: CASSEARGQGYGYTF

d_gene: TRBD2
j_gene: TRBJ2-3
v_gene: TRBV7-9
abundance: -
CDR3nt: TGTGCCAGCAGCCCAGTAGCGGGAGGGGACACAGATACGCAGTATTTT
CDR3aa: CASSPVAGGDTDTQYF

d_gene: TRBD2
j_gene: TRBJ2-1
v_gene: TRBV7-9
abundance: once
CDR3nt: TGTGCCAGCAGCCCACGGTCTTCTAGCGGGAGAGACAATGAGCAGTTCTTC
CDR3aa: CASSPRSSSGRDNEQFF

d_gene: TRBD2
j_gene: TRBJ2-7
v_gene: TRBV2
abundance: few
CDR3nt: TGTGCCAGCGGGAGCATAGCGGGAGGGAGCTCCTACGAGCAGTACTTC
CDR3aa: CASGSIAGGSSYEQYF

d_gene: TRBD2
j_gene: TRBJ2-1
v_gene: TRBV18
abundance: -
CDR3nt: TGTGCCAGCTCACTGATACTAGCGGCCAGCTCCTACAATGAGCAGTTCTTC
CDR3aa: CASSLILAASSYNEQFF

d_gene: -
j_gene: TRBJ2-7
v_gene: TRBV19
abundance: once
CDR3nt: TGTGCCAGTAGGACGACAGGATCCTACGAGCAGTACTTC
CDR3aa: CASRTTGSYEQYF

d_gene: TRBD1
j_gene: TRBJ1-3
v_gene: TRBV10-3
abundance: -
CDR3nt: TGTGCCATCAGTGAGGTGGGGGACAGGGGGACCTTCTCTGGAAACACCATATATTTT
CDR3aa: CAISEVGDRGTFSGNTIYF

d_gene: TRBD1
j_gene: TRBJ1-1
v_gene: TRBV14
abundance: -
CDR3nt: TGTGCCAGCTCTAAAAACAGGGGTGAAGAAGCTTTCTTT
CDR3aa: CASSKNRGEEAFF

d_gene: -
j_gene: TRBJ2-4
v_gene: TRBV5-1
abundance: -
CDR3nt: TGCGCCAGCAGCTACTATACCGGGGGAAACATTCAGTACTTC
CDR3aa: CASSYYTGGNIQYF

d_gene: TRBD2
j_gene: TRBJ2-1
v_gene: TRBV30
abundance: -
CDR3nt: TGTGCCTGGAGTAAGTGGCTAGCGGGAGGGAATGAGCAGTTCTTC
CDR3aa: CAWSKWLAGGNEQFF

d_gene: TRBD1
j_gene: TRBJ1-4
v_gene: TRBV2
abundance: -
CDR3nt: TGTGCCAGCAGACCGGACAGGGGGCCTGAAAAACTGTTTTTT
CDR3aa: CASRPDRGPEKLFF

d_gene: -
j_gene: TRBJ1-4
v_gene: TRBV4-1
abundance: -
CDR3nt: TGCGCCAGCAGCCAAAAAGATCGGCCGGGTCGTAATGAAAAACTGTTTTTT
CDR3aa: CASSQKDRPGRNEKLFF

d_gene: -
j_gene: TRBJ1-1
v_gene: TRBV4-1
abundance: -
CDR3nt: TGCGCCAGCAGCCAAGATGAGGGGAGGACTGAAGCTTTCTTT
CDR3aa: CASSQDEGRTEAFF

d_gene: TRBD2
j_gene: TRBJ2-1
v_gene: TRBV4-2
abundance: -
CDR3nt: TGTGCCAGCAGCCAAGAACTAGCGGGACTCTACAATGAGCAGTTCTTC
CDR3aa: CASSQELAGLYNEQFF

d_gene: -
j_gene: TRBJ1-2
v_gene: TRBV5-6
abundance: -
CDR3nt: TGTGCCAGCAGCTTGGGGGCTGGCTACACCTTC
CDR3aa: CASSLGAGYTF

d_gene: -
j_gene: TRBJ1-5
v_gene: TRBV10-3
abundance: -
CDR3nt: TGTGCCATCAGTGACGACCTCCAGGATCAGCCCCAGCATTTT
CDR3aa: CAISDDLQDQPQHF

d_gene: -
j_gene: TRBJ2-3
v_gene: TRBV30
abundance: -
CDR3nt: TGTGCCTGGAGTGTGGGGCCCACTTGGGGCACAGATACGCAGTATTTT
CDR3aa: CAWSVGPTWGTDTQYF

d_gene: TRBD2
j_gene: TRBJ2-7
v_gene: TRBV4-1
abundance: -
CDR3nt: TGCGCCAGCAGCAGGACTAGCTTGGGACGCGAGCAGTACTTC
CDR3aa: CASSRTSLGREQYF

d_gene: -
j_gene: TRBJ2-5
v_gene: TRBV5-1
abundance: -
CDR3nt: TGCGCCAGCAGCTTGGTATCAGAAGAGACCCAGTACTTC
CDR3aa: CASSLVSEETQYF

d_gene: -
j_gene: TRBJ2-2
v_gene: TRBV5-1
abundance: few
CDR3nt: TGCGCCAGCAGCTTCCAGAACACCGGGGAGCTGTTTTTT
CDR3aa: CASSFQNTGELFF

d_gene: TRBD1
j_gene: TRBJ2-1
v_gene: TRBV5-1
abundance: -
CDR3nt: TGCGCCAGCAGCCGACAGGGGACTGGATCCTACAATGAGCAGTTCTTC
CDR3aa: CASSRQGTGSYNEQFF

d_gene: TRBD2
j_gene: TRBJ2-1
v_gene: TRBV5-4
abundance: -
CDR3nt: TGTGCCAGCAGCTTGGCTTCTAGCGGGAGTAGTGAGCAGTTCTTC
CDR3aa: CASSLASSGSSEQFF

d_gene: TRBD2
j_gene: TRBJ2-7
v_gene: TRBV4-1
abundance: few
CDR3nt: TGCGCCAGCAGCCAAGAACCAGTGGGGACTAGCGGCCCCTACGAGCAGTACTTC
CDR3aa: CASSQEPVGTSGPYEQYF

d_gene: -
j_gene: TRBJ2-1
v_gene: TRBV6-6
abundance: -
CDR3nt: TGTGCCAGCAGCGAGCCTAGGCCCAGTACTGAGCAGTTCTTC
CDR3aa: CASSEPRPSTEQFF

d_gene: TRBD2
j_gene: TRBJ2-1
v_gene: TRBV5-1
abundance: -
CDR3nt: TGCGCCAGCAGCTTGATCAGGGAGGGCAATGAGCAGTTCTTC
CDR3aa: CASSLIREGNEQFF

d_gene: TRBD1
j_gene: TRBJ1-2
v_gene: TRBV28
abundance: -
CDR3nt: TGTGCCAGCGGACAGGCTAACTATGGCTACACCTTC
CDR3aa: CASGQANYGYTF

d_gene: TRBD2
j_gene: TRBJ2-2
v_gene: TRBV28
abundance: few
CDR3nt: TGTGCCAGCGGGACTAGCGGGAACACCGGGGAGCTGTTTTTT
CDR3aa: CASGTSGNTGELFF